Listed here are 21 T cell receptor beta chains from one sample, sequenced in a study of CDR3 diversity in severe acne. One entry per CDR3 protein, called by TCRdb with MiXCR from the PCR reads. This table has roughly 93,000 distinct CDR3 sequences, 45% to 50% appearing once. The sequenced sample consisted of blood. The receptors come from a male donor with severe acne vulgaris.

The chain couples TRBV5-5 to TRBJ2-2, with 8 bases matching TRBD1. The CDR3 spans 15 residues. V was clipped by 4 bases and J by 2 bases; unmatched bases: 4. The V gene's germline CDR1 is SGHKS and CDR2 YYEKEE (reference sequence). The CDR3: CASSLGQGNTGELFF. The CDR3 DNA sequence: TGTGCCAGCAGCCTTGGACAGGGCAACACCGGGGAGCTGTTTTTT. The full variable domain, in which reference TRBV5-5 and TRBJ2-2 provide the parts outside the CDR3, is DAGVTQSPTHLIKTRGQQVTLRCSPISGHKSVSWYQQVLGQGPQFIFQYYEKEERGRGNFPDRFSARQFPNYSSELNVNALLLGDSALYLCASSLGQGNTGELFFGEGSRLTVL.

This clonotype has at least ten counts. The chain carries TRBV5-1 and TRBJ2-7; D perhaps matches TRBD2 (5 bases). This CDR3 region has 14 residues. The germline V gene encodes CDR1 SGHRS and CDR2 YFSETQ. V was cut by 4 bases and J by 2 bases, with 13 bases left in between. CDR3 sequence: CASSLRTAPYEQYF. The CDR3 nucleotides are TGCGCCAGCAGCCTCCGGACTGCTCCCTACGAGCAGTACTTC. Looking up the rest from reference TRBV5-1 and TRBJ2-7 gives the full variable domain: KAGVTQTPRYLIKTRGQQVTLSCSPISGHRSVSWYQQTPGQGLQFLFEYFSETQRNKGNFPGRFSGRQFSNSRSEMNVSTLELGDSALYLCASSLRTAPYEQYFGPGTRLTVT.

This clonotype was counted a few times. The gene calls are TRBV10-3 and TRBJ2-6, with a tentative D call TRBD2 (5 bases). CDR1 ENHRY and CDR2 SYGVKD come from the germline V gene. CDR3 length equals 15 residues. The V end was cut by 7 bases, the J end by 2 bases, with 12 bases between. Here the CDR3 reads CAINSFGAGANVLTF. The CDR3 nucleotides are TGTGCCATCAACTCATTCGGGGCTGGGGCCAACGTCCTGACTTTC.

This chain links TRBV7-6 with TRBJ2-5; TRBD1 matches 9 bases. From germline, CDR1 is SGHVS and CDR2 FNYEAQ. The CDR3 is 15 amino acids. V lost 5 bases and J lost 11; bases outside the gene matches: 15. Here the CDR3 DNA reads TGTGCCAGCAGCGGACGGCGACAGGGGGATCCTGAGCAGTACTTC. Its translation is CASSGRRQGDPEQYF.

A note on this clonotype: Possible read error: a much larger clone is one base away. This chain's CDR3 is CASSLGGRVSSCEQYV. As DNA, the CDR3 is TGTGCCAGCAGCTTAGGCGGGAGAGTTAGCTCCTGCGAGCAGTACGTC. V is TRBV5-4 and J is TRBJ2-7, with TRBD2 identical over 7 bases. CDR1 and CDR2 (germline): SGHNT, YYREEE (reference sequence). The CDR3 extends over 16 amino acids.

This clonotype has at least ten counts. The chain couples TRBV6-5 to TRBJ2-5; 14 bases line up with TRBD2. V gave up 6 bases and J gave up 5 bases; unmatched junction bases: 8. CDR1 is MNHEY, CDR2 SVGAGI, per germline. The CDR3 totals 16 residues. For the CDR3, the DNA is TGTGCCAGCAGGGGGACTAGCGGGAGTCTATGGGAGACCCAGTACTTC. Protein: CASRGTSGSLWETQYF.

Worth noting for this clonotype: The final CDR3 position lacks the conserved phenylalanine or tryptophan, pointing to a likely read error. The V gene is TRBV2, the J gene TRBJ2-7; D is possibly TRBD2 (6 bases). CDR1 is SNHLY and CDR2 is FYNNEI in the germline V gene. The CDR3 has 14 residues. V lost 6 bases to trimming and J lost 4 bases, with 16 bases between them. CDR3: CASRRDGGDYEQYL. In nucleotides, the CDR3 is TGTGCCAGCAGGAGGGACGGGGGTGATTACGAGCAGTACCTC.

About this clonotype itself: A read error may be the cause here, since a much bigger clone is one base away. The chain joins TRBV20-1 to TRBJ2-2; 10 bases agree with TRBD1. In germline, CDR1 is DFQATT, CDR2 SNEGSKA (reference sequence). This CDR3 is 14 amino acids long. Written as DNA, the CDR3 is TGCAGTGCTAAGGGACAGGGGAACACCGGGAAGCTGTTTTTT. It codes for CSAKGQGNTGKLFF.

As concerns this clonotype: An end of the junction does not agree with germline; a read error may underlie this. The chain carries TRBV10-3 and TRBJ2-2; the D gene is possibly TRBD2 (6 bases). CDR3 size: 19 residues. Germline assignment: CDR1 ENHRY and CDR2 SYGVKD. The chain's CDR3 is CASRSRSGIGTRNTGGLFF. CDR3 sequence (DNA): TGTGCCAGTCGATCAAGGTCAGGAATCGGGACGCGAAACACCGGGGGGCTGTTTTTT.

The CDR3, as DNA: TGTGCCAGCACACGGGGGCCCCTTAATGAAAAACTGTTTTTT. Amino acid sequence: CASTRGPLNEKLFF. This chain uses TRBV11-2 with TRBJ1-4; TRBD1 might be the D (6 bases). Trimming shortened V by 7 bases and J by 4 bases, and 13 bases separated the two germline ends. This CDR3 region has 14 residues. The V gene's germline CDR1 is SGHAT and CDR2 FQNNGV.

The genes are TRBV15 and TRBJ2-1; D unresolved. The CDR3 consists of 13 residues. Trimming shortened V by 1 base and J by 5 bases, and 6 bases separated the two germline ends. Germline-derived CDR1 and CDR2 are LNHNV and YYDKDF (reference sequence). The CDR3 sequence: CATSRVGNNEQFF. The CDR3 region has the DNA TGTGCCACCAGCAGAGTAGGCAACAATGAGCAGTTCTTC.

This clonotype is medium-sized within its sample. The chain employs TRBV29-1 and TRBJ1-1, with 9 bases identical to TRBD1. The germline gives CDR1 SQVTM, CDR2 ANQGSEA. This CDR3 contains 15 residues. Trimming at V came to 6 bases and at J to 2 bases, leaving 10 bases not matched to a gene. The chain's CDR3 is CSVGNRGRSNTEAFF. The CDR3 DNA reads TGCAGCGTAGGGAACAGGGGGCGAAGCAACACTGAAGCTTTCTTT.

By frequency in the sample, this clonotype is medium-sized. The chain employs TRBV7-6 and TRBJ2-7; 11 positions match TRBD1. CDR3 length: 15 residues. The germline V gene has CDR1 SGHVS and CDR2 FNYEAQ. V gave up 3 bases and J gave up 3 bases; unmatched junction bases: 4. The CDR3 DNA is TGTGCCAGCAGCTTGTCTGGGACAGGGGGCTACGAGCAGTACTTC. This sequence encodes CASSLSGTGGYEQYF.

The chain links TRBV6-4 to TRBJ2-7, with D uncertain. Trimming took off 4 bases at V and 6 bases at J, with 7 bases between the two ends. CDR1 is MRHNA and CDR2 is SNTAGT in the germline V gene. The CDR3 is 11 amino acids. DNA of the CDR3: TGTGCCAGCAGTGCGGGTGGCGAGCAGTACTTC. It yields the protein CASSAGGEQYF.

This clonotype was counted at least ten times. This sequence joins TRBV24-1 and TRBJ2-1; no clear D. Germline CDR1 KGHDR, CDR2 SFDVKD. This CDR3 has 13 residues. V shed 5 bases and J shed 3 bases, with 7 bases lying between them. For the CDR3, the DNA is TGTGCCACCAGTGTCAAGAGCTACAATGAGCAGTTCTTC. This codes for CATSVKSYNEQFF.

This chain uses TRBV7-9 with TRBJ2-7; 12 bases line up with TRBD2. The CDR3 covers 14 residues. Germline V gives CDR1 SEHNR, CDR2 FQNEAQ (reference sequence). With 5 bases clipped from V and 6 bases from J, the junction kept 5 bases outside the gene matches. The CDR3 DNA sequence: TGTGCCAGCAGCCATACTAGCGGGAGGTCCGAGCAGTACTTC. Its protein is CASSHTSGRSEQYF.

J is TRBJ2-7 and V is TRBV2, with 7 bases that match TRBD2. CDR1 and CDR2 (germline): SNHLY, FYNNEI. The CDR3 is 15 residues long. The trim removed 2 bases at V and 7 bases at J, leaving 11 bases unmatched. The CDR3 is CASSEIVPGGREQYF. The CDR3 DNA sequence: TGTGCCAGCAGTGAAATCGTTCCGGGGGGTCGTGAGCAGTACTTC.

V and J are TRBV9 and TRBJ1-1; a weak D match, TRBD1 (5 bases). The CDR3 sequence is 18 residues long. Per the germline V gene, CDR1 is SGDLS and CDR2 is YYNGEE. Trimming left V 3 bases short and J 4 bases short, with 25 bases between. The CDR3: CASSAMAGPGWGGTEAFF. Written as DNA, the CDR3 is TGTGCCAGCAGCGCGATGGCGGGACCGGGGTGGGGGGGCACTGAAGCTTTCTTT. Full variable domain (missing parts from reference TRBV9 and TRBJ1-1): DSGVTQTPKHLITATGQRVTLRCSPRSGDLSVYWYQQSLDQGLQFLIQYYNGEERAKGNILERFSAQQFPDLHSELNLSSLELGDSALYFCASSAMAGPGWGGTEAFFGQGTRLTVV.

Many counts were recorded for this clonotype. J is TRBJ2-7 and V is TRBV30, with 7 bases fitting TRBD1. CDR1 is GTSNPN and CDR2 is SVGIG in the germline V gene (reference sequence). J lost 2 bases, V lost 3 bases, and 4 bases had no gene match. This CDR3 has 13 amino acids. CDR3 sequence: CAWSRQGAYEQYF. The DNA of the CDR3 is TGTGCCTGGAGCAGGCAGGGGGCCTACGAGCAGTACTTC.

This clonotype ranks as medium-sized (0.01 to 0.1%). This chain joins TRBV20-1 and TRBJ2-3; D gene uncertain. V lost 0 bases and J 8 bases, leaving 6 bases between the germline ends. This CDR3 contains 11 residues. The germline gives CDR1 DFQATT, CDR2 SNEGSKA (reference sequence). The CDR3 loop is CSARDLSTQYF. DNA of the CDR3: TGCAGTGCTAGAGATTTGAGTACGCAGTATTTT.

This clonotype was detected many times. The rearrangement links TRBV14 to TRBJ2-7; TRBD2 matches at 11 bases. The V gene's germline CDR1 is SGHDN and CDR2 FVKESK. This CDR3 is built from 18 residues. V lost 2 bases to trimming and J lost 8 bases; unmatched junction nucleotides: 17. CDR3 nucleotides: TGTGCCAGCAGCCAAAGACTAGCGGGACCGGGGTATACGGTCAAGCAGTACTTC. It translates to CASSQRLAGPGYTVKQYF.